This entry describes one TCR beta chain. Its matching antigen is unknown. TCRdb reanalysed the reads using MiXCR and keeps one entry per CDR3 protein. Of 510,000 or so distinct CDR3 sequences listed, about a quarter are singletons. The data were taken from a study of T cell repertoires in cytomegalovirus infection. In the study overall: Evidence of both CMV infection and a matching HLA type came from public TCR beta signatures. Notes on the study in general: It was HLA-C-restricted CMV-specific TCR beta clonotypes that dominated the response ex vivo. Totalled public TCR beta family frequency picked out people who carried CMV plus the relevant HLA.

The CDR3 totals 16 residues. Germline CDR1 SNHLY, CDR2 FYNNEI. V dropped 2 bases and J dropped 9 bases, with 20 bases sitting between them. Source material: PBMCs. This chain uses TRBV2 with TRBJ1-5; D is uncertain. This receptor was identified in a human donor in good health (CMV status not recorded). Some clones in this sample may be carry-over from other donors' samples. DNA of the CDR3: TGTGCCAGCAGTGAATTCCTGGGCAGTAGGTCGGGGCCCCAGCATTTT. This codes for CASSEFLGSRSGPQHF. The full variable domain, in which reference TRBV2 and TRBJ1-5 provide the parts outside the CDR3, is EPEVTQTPSHQVTQMGQEVILRCVPISNHLYFYWYRQILGQKVEFLVSFYNNEISEKSEIFDDQFSVERPDGSNFTLKIRSTKLEDSAMYFCASSEFLGSRSGPQHFGDGTRLSIL.